The clone carrying this T cell receptor (beta chain) has just one count. This CDR3 has 15 amino acids. Per the germline V gene, CDR1 is SGHDT and CDR2 is YYEEEE. The V end lost 0 bases, the J end lost 4 bases, and 10 bases lay between the germline ends. The data belong to a study of pediatric ulcerative colitis. Libraries were prepared by immunoSEQ multiplex PCR; TCRdb keeps only in-frame clonotypes and omits some of them. This table has approximately 30,000 clones, roughly 78% appearing once. The chain links TRBV5-6 to TRBJ1-4, with D possibly matching TRBD1 (5 bases). The clonotype was recovered from a boy aged 5-17 years with severe ulcerative colitis. The sample was blood. This chain's CDR3 is CASSLVQDSNEKLFF. CDR3 coding DNA: TGTGCCAGCAGCTTGGTGCAAGACAGTAATGAAAAACTGTTTTTT.